What follows are 2 T cell receptor beta chains derived from one specimen sequenced in a study of T-cell reconstitution after alpha-beta-depleted transplantation in children. The TCRbeta library was prepared with unique molecular identifiers. TCRdb re-called the PCR reads through MiXCR, storing one row per CDR3 protein. The sample shows about 400,000 distinct CDR3 sequences, about a fifth of them seen only once. The starting material was PBMCs from the stem cell graft donor, obtained from the stem cell graft. The receptors originated from a human donor who donated a stem cell graft to a child with acute myeloid leukemia.

This chain uses TRBV28 with TRBJ2-1; a possible D gene is TRBD1 (6 bases). Trimming pared 4 bases from V and 2 bases from J, leaving 9 bases between. The CDR3 sequence is 14 residues long. In germline, CDR1 is MDHEN, CDR2 SYDVKM. CDR3 sequence reads: CASSSTGTYNEQFF. The CDR3 DNA reads TGTGCCAGCAGTTCCACAGGGACCTACAATGAGCAGTTCTTC.

This clonotype was recorded only once. J is TRBJ2-7 and V is TRBV19; 7 bases are a match to TRBD2. With 3 bases clipped from V and 2 bases from J, the junction kept 7 bases outside the gene matches. The CDR3 extends over 15 amino acids. CDR1 is LNHDA and CDR2 is SQIVND in the germline V gene (reference sequence). CDR3 sequence reads: CASSIRPSGAYEQYF. The CDR3 DNA is TGTGCCAGTAGTATTCGGCCTAGCGGAGCCTACGAGCAGTACTTC.